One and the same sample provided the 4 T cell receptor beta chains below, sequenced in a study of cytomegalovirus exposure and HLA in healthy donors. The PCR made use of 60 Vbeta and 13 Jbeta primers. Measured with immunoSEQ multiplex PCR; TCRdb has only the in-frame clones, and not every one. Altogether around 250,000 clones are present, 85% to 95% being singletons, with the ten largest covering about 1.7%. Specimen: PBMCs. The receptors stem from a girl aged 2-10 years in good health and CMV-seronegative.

DNA of the CDR3: TGTGCCAGCTCATACAGCTACGAGCAGTACTTC. Residues: CASSYSYEQYF. This chain joins TRBV18 and TRBJ2-7; D is unresolved. V was pared by 5 bases and J by 3 bases, with 5 bases between. The length of the CDR3 is 11 residues. The germline gives CDR1 KGHSH, CDR2 LQKENI.

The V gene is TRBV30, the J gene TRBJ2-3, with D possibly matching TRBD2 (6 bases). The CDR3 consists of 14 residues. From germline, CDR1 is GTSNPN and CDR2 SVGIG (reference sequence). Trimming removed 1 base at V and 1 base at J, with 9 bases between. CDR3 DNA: TGTGCCTGGAGTGGGGACTCGGGCACAGATACGCAGTATTTT. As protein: CAWSGDSGTDTQYF.

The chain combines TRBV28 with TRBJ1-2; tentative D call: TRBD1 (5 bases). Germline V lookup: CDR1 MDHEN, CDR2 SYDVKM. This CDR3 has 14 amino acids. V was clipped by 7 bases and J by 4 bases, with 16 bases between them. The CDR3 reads CASTKGARSYGYTF. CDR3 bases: TGTGCCAGCACTAAAGGGGCACGGTCCTATGGCTACACCTTC.

This CDR3 reads CASSPGGAYNSPLHF. The CDR3 bases are TGTGCCAGTAGTCCGGGAGGGGCGTATAATTCACCCCTCCACTTT. The chain employs TRBV19 and TRBJ1-6; possible D gene TRBD1, 5 bases. The CDR3 runs to 15 residues. V lost 5 bases and J 4 bases, leaving 12 bases between the germline ends. Germline CDR1 is LNHDA and CDR2 is SQIVND (reference sequence).